The sequence of this T cell receptor (beta chain) was determined in a study of immune evolution from preneoplasia to lung adenocarcinoma. Study-level results: Normal lung had highest clonality; later lesions appeared denser, more diverse.

This clone is categorized as large. Its antigen remains unidentified. This table comes from immunoSEQ multiplex PCR, and its TCRdb copy is limited to in-frame clones, with some not included. Of roughly 5,000 clones listed, about four fifths are singletons. Trimming at V came to 3 bases and at J to 4 bases, leaving 6 bases not matched to a gene. This CDR3 contains 15 residues. Germline assignment: CDR1 GTSNPN and CDR2 SVGIG (reference sequence). The chain recombines TRBV30 with TRBJ1-5; 10 nucleotides line up with TRBD1. Sample: FFPE normal lung tissue adjacent to the tumor. The sequence was collected from a person aged 50-70 years with lung adenocarcinoma. CDR3 loop: CAWRRQGAPNQPQHF. CDR3 nucleotides: TGTGCCTGGAGAAGACAGGGGGCTCCTAATCAGCCCCAGCATTTT.